The TCR beta chain described here comes from a study of response to subunit inactivated influenza vaccine. Study observations and caveats: The authors suggested that every seasonal influenza vaccination recruits few new T cells.

TCRdb passed the RT-PCR reads through MiXCR, listing each CDR3 protein once. The repertoire holds hundreds of thousands of distinct CDR3 sequences, with 12% to 15% as singletons. This clonotype turned up a few times. The antigen is not known. The CDR3 covers 13 residues. J gave up 4 bases and V 6 bases, and 5 bases lay outside the gene matches. Germline-derived CDR1 and CDR2 are DFQATT and SNEGSKA (reference sequence). This chain links TRBV20-1 with TRBJ2-5; 10 bases fit TRBD2. The material was PBMCs from blood, obtained approximately 15 days before vaccination. The receptor's source is a man aged 45 to 65 who received an inactivated influenza vaccine. CDR3 sequence: CSALAGDGETQYF. The CDR3, as DNA: TGCAGTGCCCTAGCGGGAGACGGAGAGACCCAGTACTTC.